These 8 T cell receptor beta chains were all obtained from the same sample, sequenced in a study of cytomegalovirus exposure and HLA in healthy donors. TCRdb keeps only in-frame clones here, not all; method: immunoSEQ multiplex PCR. The sample has approximately 260,000 clones; approximately 83% are singletons. Specimen: PBMCs. The receptors shown here come from a woman in her twenties or thirties in good health and CMV-seropositive.

This chain joins TRBV28 and TRBJ2-1; 7 nucleotides align to TRBD2. The CDR3 loop spans 13 amino acids. Germline assignment: CDR1 MDHEN and CDR2 SYDVKM. J lost 0 bases, V lost 7 bases, and 0 bases had no gene match. The CDR3 DNA reads TGTGCCAGCACGGGGGGCTCCTACAATGAGCAGTTCTTC. It encodes CASTGGSYNEQFF.

On this clone itself: Within the sample, other DNA sequences also encode this same CDR3. The CDR3 spells CASSPLTSGYNEQFF. The CDR3 DNA is TGCGCCAGCAGCCCCCTGACTAGCGGCTACAATGAGCAGTTCTTC. The chain uses TRBV5-1 and TRBJ2-1, with 9 bases identical to TRBD2. V shed 4 bases and J 3 bases; nucleotides not matched to a gene: 5. CDR1 and CDR2 (germline): SGHRS, YFSETQ. The CDR3 is made up of 15 amino acids.

Of note for this clone: The junction departs from the called germline gene at one end, perhaps through a read error. V usage is TRBV10-3 and J usage is TRBJ2-7; 7 nucleotides match TRBD2. The CDR3 spans 13 residues. Germline V gene lookup returns CDR1 ENHRY and CDR2 SYGVKD. The CDR3 here is CAIRGDYSSEQYF. Written as DNA, the CDR3 is TGTGCCATCAGGGGGGACTATTCCTCCGAGCAGTACTTC.

The chain couples TRBV27 to TRBJ2-7, with TRBD1 as a possible D gene (6 bases). V lost 10 bases, J lost 5 bases, and 21 bases lay in between. CDR3 size: 14 residues. Germline V gene lookup returns CDR1 MNHEY and CDR2 SMNVEV (reference sequence). CDR3 in amino acids: CATRRSGGMDEQYF. The CDR3 DNA follows: TGTGCCACCCGAAGATCTGGGGGCATGGACGAGCAGTACTTC.

This chain joins TRBV27 and TRBJ2-2; TRBD1 matches at 7 bases. This CDR3 is 14 amino acids long. V shed 6 bases and J 3 bases; nucleotides not matched to a gene: 4. CDR1 MNHEY and CDR2 SMNVEV come from the germline V gene (reference sequence). CDR3 nucleotide sequence: TGTGCCAGCAGCCAGGGACAGCACACCGGGGAGCTGTTTTTT. It yields the protein CASSQGQHTGELFF.

This chain joins TRBV18 and TRBJ1-4, with D unclear. With 1 base removed from V and 0 bases from J, the gap between germline ends came to 9 bases. Looked up from germline, CDR1 is KGHSH and CDR2 is LQKENI. CDR3 length: 16 residues. CDR3 region: CASSPLPFATNEKLFF. CDR3 sequence (DNA): TGTGCCAGCTCACCACTCCCATTTGCAACTAATGAAAAACTGTTTTTT. Variable domain in full (rest from reference TRBV18 and TRBJ1-4): NAGVMQNPRHLVRRRGQEARLRCSPMKGHSHVYWYRQLPEEGLKFMVYLQKENIIDESGMPKERFSAEFPKEGPSILRIQQVVRGDSAAYFCASSPLPFATNEKLFFGSGTQLSVL.

The J gene is TRBJ2-3, the V gene TRBV4-1; D gene ambiguous. The V gene lost 3 bases and the J gene lost 5 bases, with 6 bases spanning the gap. CDR3 length: 12 residues. Germline lookup yields CDR1 MGHRA and CDR2 YSYEKL. In DNA, the CDR3 is TGCGCCAGCAGCCACCCCTTAGATACGCAGTATTTT. As protein: CASSHPLDTQYF.

J is TRBJ1-1 and V is TRBV19; D is possibly TRBD1 (5 bases). V lost 3 bases and J lost 4, with 12 bases in between. The CDR3 extends over 14 amino acids. From germline, CDR1 is LNHDA and CDR2 SQIVND (reference sequence). The CDR3 here is CASSISQQATEAFF. CDR3 bases: TGTGCCAGTAGTATCTCTCAACAGGCCACTGAAGCTTTCTTT. The complete variable domain, with remaining parts taken from reference TRBV19 and TRBJ1-1, reads DGGITQSPKYLFRKEGQNVTLSCEQNLNHDAMYWYRQDPGQGLRLIYYSQIVNDFQKGDIAEGYSVSREKKESFPLTVTSAQKNPTAFYLCASSISQQATEAFFGQGTRLTVV.